The source of this TCR beta chain is a study of identical twins. TCRdb ran MiXCR on the 5' RACE reads and lists one entry per CDR3 protein. Of 500,000 to 650,000 distinct CDR3 sequences listed, 7.1% were seen once; the top ten hold roughly 1.6%. The CDR3 extends over 11 amino acids. Between the trimmed V and J ends, which lost 6 bases and 7 bases, there was a span of 8 bases. This sample was also put to use in a study of yellow fever vaccine responses in identical twins.

The chain links TRBV12-3 or TRBV12-4 to TRBJ2-3, with D possibly matching TRBD1 (5 bases). The TCR comes from a woman between 18 and 29 years old in good health. The sample was PBMCs. As DNA, the CDR3 is TGTGCCAGCAGCCCAGGGTATACGCAGTATTTT. This codes for CASSPGYTQYF.